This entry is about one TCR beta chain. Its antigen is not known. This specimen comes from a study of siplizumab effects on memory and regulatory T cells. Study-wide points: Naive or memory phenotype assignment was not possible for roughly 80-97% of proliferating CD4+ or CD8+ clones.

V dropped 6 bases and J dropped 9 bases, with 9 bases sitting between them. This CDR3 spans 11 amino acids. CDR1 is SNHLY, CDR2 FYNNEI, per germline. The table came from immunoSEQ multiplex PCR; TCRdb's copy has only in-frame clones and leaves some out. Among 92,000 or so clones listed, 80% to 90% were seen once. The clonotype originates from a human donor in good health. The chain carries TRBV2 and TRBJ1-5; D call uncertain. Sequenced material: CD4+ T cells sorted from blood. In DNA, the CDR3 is TGTGCCAGCAGGCTTCGGGGGCCCCAGCATTTT. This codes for CASRLRGPQHF.